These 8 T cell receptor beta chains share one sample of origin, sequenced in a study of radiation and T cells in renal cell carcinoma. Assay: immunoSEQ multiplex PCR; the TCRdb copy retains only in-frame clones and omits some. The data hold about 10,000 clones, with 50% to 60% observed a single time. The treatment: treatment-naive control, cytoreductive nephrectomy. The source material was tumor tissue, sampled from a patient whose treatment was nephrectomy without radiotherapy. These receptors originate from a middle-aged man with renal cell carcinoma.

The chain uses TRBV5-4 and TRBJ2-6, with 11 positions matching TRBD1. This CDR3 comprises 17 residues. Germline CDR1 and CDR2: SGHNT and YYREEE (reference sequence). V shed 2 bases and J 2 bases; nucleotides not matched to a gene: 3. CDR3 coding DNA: TGTGCCAGCAGCTTCGGACAGGGGGCGGCTGGGGCCAACGTCCTGACTTTC. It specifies CASSFGQGAAGANVLTF.

CDR3 sequence (DNA): TGTGCCAGCAGCTTGGGACTAGCGGTCGACAATGAGCAGTTCTTC. This encodes CASSLGLAVDNEQFF. V is TRBV5-4 and J is TRBJ2-1; 9 bases agree with TRBD2. Unmatched junction bases numbered 3, after V lost 0 bases and J lost 5 bases. Germline loops: CDR1 SGHNT, CDR2 YYREEE (reference sequence). This CDR3 is built from 15 residues.

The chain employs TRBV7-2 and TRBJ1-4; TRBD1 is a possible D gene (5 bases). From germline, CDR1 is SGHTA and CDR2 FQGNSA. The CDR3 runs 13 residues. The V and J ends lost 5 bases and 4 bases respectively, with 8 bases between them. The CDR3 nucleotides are TGTGCCAGCAGCCGGGGCGTTAATGAAAAACTGTTTTTT. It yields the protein CASSRGVNEKLFF.

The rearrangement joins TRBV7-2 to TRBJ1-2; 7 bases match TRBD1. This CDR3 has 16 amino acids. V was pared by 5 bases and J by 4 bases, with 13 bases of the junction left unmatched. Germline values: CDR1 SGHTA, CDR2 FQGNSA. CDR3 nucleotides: TGTGCCAGCAGCCAGGGGGGGGCCCTCTGGACCTATGGCTACACCTTC. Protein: CASSQGGALWTYGYTF.

The CDR3 DNA follows: TGTGCCAGTAGTCTAGCGGGGTCTAGCACAGATACGCAGTATTTT. It translates to CASSLAGSSTDTQYF. This chain connects TRBV19 to TRBJ2-3; 9 nucleotides agree with TRBD2. V shed 5 bases, J shed 0 bases, and the junction held 3 bases outside the gene matches. The length of the CDR3 is 15 residues. The V gene's germline CDR1 is LNHDA and CDR2 SQIVND (reference sequence).

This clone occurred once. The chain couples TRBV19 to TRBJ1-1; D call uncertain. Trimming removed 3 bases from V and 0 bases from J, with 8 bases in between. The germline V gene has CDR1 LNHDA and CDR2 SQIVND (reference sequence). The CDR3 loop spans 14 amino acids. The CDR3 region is CASSIPGMNTEAFF. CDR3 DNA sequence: TGTGCCAGTAGTATTCCCGGTATGAACACTGAAGCTTTCTTT.

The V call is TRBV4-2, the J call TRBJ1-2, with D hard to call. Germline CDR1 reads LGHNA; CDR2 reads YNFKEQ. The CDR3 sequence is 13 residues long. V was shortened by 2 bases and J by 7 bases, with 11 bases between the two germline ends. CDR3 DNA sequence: TGTGCCAGCAGCCAAACGAGGGAGGGTGGCTACACCTTC. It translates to CASSQTREGGYTF.

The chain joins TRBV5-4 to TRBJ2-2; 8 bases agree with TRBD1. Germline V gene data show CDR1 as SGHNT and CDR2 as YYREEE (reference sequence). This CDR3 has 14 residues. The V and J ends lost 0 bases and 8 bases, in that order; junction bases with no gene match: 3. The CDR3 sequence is CASSLGQGTGELFF. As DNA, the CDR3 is TGTGCCAGCAGCTTGGGACAGGGGACGGGGGAGCTGTTTTTT.